Sequencing of this TCR beta chain was carried out in a study of blood T cell repertoires in COVID-19. The wider study: Samples taken during acute and convalescent COVID-19 were collected in the United States, Italy and Spain.

The recovered donors of Cohort 3 showed two negative PCRs, clearance, or symptom resolution. The CDR3 totals 18 residues. Trimming took 5 bases from V and 7 from J; bases not matched to a gene: 17. Germline V CDR1 and CDR2: MDHEN, SYDVKM. Original analysis: Amplification from reference gene primers served as the basis for estimated nucleated cell counts. Here immunoSEQ multiplex PCR was the method, and the copy in TCRdb shows in-frame clones only, minus some. The V and J calls and clone size were taken over from that table, and D and trimming were inferred from the DNA. The table includes some 400,000 clones, around 87% detected once.

The origin of this receptor is a man younger than 40 who had recovered from COVID-19. J is TRBJ2-7 and V is TRBV28, with 13 bases aligning to TRBD2. Sequences were obtained from PBMCs or T cells enriched from blood (not recorded which). CDR3 loop: CASSPKWRGGTSGIEQYF. The CDR3, as DNA: TGTGCCAGCAGTCCCAAATGGAGGGGGGGGACTAGCGGGATTGAGCAGTACTTC.